This passage covers 10 T cell receptor beta chains from one sample sequenced in a study of T cell changes during pregnancy in multiple sclerosis. TCRdb's copy holds only in-frame clones and misses some; the assay was immunoSEQ multiplex PCR. This sample has 60,000 to 75,000 clones, with roughly 92% found just once. This material consisted of peripheral blood, taken in the second trimester of pregnancy. The receptor set was obtained from a female donor with multiple sclerosis, enrolled in a pregnancy study.

The rearrangement uses TRBV18 and TRBJ2-3; no definite D call. V lost 1 base and J 2 bases, leaving 10 bases between the germline ends. The CDR3 runs to 15 residues. In germline, CDR1 is KGHSH, CDR2 LQKENI. The CDR3 nucleotides are TGTGCCAGCTCACCACTTAGCAGTAACACAGATACGCAGTATTTT. Amino acids: CASSPLSSNTDTQYF.

J is TRBJ1-1 and V is TRBV9, with a tentative D call TRBD1 (5 bases). Trimming left V 0 bases short and J 4 bases short, with 7 bases between. Germline V gene lookup returns CDR1 SGDLS and CDR2 YYNGEE. The CDR3 loop spans 13 amino acids. Written as DNA, the CDR3 is TGTGCCAGCAGCGTAGCTCAGGGCACTGAAGCTTTCTTT. This sequence encodes CASSVAQGTEAFF.

J is TRBJ1-4 and V is TRBV11-3; 9 nucleotides line up with TRBD1. Germline CDR1 SGHNT, CDR2 YENEEA. The CDR3 spans 12 residues. V shed 5 bases and J 11 bases; nucleotides not matched to a gene: 3. CDR3 nucleotides: TGTGCCAGCAGCCCGGGGACAGGGAAACTGTTTTTT. This sequence encodes CASSPGTGKLFF.

The J gene is TRBJ2-2, the V gene TRBV28; the match to TRBD2 covers 11 bases. CDR1 MDHEN and CDR2 SYDVKM come from the germline V gene. Trimming cost V 6 bases and J 4 bases; bases outside gene matches: 4. The CDR3 covers 15 residues. The CDR3 sequence is CASSPTSGSTGELFF. CDR3 coding DNA: TGTGCCAGCAGCCCCACTAGCGGGAGCACCGGGGAGCTGTTTTTT. Filled out from reference TRBV28 and TRBJ2-2, the complete variable domain reads DVKVTQSSRYLVKRTGEKVFLECVQDMDHENMFWYRQDPGLGLRLIYFSYDVKMKEKGDIPEGYSVSREKKERFSLILESASTNQTSMYLCASSPTSGSTGELFFGEGSRLTVL.

The V call is TRBV5-6, the J call TRBJ1-1; maybe TRBD1 (6 bases). Germline V lookup: CDR1 SGHDT, CDR2 YYEEEE. V lost 2 bases, J lost 3 bases, and 11 bases lay in between. The CDR3 has 14 residues. The CDR3 nucleotides read TGTGCCAGCAGCTTTGGGACAATATACACTGAAGCTTTCTTT. Amino acids: CASSFGTIYTEAFF.

This chain connects TRBV28 to TRBJ2-1; D is unresolved. Germline V lookup: CDR1 MDHEN, CDR2 SYDVKM. Between the trimmed V and J ends, which lost 6 bases and 5 bases, there was a span of 14 bases. CDR3 size: 14 residues. The CDR3 DNA is TGTGCCAGCAGGGGCCAGGCAGGTGACAATGAGCAGTTCTTC. It codes for CASRGQAGDNEQFF.

The chain is built from TRBV11-2 and TRBJ2-7, with TRBD2 matching 10 bases. The germline V gene encodes CDR1 SGHAT and CDR2 FQNNGV. The CDR3 runs 15 residues. Trimming cost V 0 bases and J 4 bases; bases outside gene matches: 3. The CDR3 DNA sequence: TGTGCCAGCAGCTTAGATAGCGGGAGGACGTACGAGCAGTACTTC. It codes for CASSLDSGRTYEQYF.

This chain links TRBV6-5 with TRBJ2-5, with 12 bases matching TRBD2. Germline V gene lookup returns CDR1 MNHEY and CDR2 SVGAGI. The CDR3 runs 14 residues. With V trimmed by 7 bases and J by 10 bases, 10 bases remained unmatched. CDR3 DNA sequence: TGTGCCAGCAACCCCCTCCCTAGCGGGAGGGACCAGTACTTC. It codes for CASNPLPSGRDQYF.

The chain combines TRBV5-1 with TRBJ2-3; perhaps TRBD1 as D (6 bases). CDR1 and CDR2 (germline): SGHRS, YFSETQ. The V end was cut by 5 bases, the J end by 0 bases, with 7 bases between. The CDR3 has 13 amino acids. In DNA form, the CDR3 reads TGCGCCAGCAGAGGACAGAGCACAGATACGCAGTATTTT. Its protein product is CASRGQSTDTQYF. Supplemented by reference TRBV5-1 and TRBJ2-3, the full variable domain reads KAGVTQTPRYLIKTRGQQVTLSCSPISGHRSVSWYQQTPGQGLQFLFEYFSETQRNKGNFPGRFSGRQFSNSRSEMNVSTLELGDSALYLCASRGQSTDTQYFGPGTRLTVL.

This clone came up once. The chain recombines TRBV6-5 with TRBJ2-3; 8 nucleotides agree with TRBD2. Germline V lookup: CDR1 MNHEY, CDR2 SVGAGI. This CDR3 contains 16 residues. The junction had 14 bases not matched to a gene; V was cut back by 4 bases and J by 8 bases. CDR3 in DNA: TGTGCCAGCAGTTCGTCGGGACTAGGATGGGAGAGTACGCAGTATTTT. Protein sequence: CASSSSGLGWESTQYF.